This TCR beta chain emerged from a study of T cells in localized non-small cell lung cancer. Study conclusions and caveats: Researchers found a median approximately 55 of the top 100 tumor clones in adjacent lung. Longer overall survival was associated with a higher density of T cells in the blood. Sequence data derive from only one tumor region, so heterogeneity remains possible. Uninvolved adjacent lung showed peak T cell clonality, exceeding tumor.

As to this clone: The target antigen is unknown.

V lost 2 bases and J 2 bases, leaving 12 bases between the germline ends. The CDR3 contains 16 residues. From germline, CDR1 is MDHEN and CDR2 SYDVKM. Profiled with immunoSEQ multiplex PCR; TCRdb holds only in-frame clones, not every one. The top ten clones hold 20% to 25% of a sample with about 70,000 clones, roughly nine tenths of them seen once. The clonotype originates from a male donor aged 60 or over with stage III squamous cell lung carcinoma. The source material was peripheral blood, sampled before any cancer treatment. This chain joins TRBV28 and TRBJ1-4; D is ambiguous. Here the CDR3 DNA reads TGTGCCAGCAGTTTAGGGGTCAGGACCACTAATGAAAAACTGTTTTTT. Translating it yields CASSLGVRTTNEKLFF.